These 7 T cell receptor beta chains were sequenced from one sample in a study of blood T cell repertoires in COVID-19. The protocol was immunoSEQ multiplex PCR, while the TCRdb copy is restricted to in-frame clones and leaves out a portion. The sample lists tens of thousands of clones, 65% to 85% occurring once. The specimen sequenced was peripheral blood. The receptors were gathered from a woman at least 80 years old with acute or convalescent COVID-19.

The V and J genes are TRBV7-9 and TRBJ2-3; 9 nucleotides line up with TRBD2. The CDR3 extends over 17 amino acids. Losses at the gene ends were 1 base for V and 6 bases for J; bases not matched to a gene: 11. Germline lookup yields CDR1 SEHNR and CDR2 FQNEAQ (reference sequence). The DNA for the CDR3 is TGTGCCAGCAGCTTAGATCGACTAGCGGCGGGATTGGATACGCAGTATTTT. Amino acid sequence: CASSLDRLAAGLDTQYF.

The V call is TRBV2, the J call TRBJ1-3, with D possibly matching TRBD1 (6 bases). Germline V gene sequence: CDR1 SNHLY, CDR2 FYNNEI. V dropped 7 bases and J dropped 0 bases, with 10 bases sitting between them. The CDR3 sequence is 14 residues long. The DNA of the CDR3 is TGTGCCAGCACCACAGGGTCCTCTGGAAACACCATATATTTT. Amino acids: CASTTGSSGNTIYF.

The J gene is TRBJ2-1, the V gene TRBV6-5; TRBD1 might be the D (5 bases). Germline assignment: CDR1 MNHEY and CDR2 SVGAGI. This CDR3 is 15 amino acids long. Trimming removed 10 bases from V and 6 bases from J, with 22 bases in between. The CDR3 DNA reads as TGTGCCACCCGGGCCTCAGGGTTCTGGGGCAATGAGCAGTTCTTC. Residues: CATRASGFWGNEQFF.

This chain connects TRBV11-2 to TRBJ1-2; D might be TRBD1 (6 bases). The V gene's germline CDR1 is SGHAT and CDR2 FQNNGV. V was trimmed by 1 base and J by 5 bases, leaving 17 bases between them. The CDR3 covers 16 residues. The CDR3 DNA follows: TGTGCCAGCAGCTTAGTTGCGGGGGCGCGAGGGTATGGCTACACCTTC. It yields the protein CASSLVAGARGYGYTF.

This sequence joins TRBV2 and TRBJ1-1, with a tentative D call TRBD1 (6 bases). Germline loops: CDR1 SNHLY, CDR2 FYNNEI. V lost 3 bases and J 4 bases, leaving 9 bases between the germline ends. The CDR3 totals 13 residues. The CDR3 protein is CASSEGRGTEAFF. The CDR3 DNA is TGTGCCAGCAGTGAGGGCAGGGGCACTGAAGCTTTCTTT.

The rearrangement uses TRBV6-1 and TRBJ2-7; maybe TRBD1 (5 bases). The germline V gene encodes CDR1 MNHNS and CDR2 SASEGT. The V gene lost 2 bases and the J gene lost 2 bases, with 22 bases spanning the gap. This CDR3 is built from 18 residues. For the CDR3, the DNA is TGTGCCAGCAGTGAACTTCCGCCCCAGGGCTCCTGGGCCTACGAGCAGTACTTC. Protein sequence: CASSELPPQGSWAYEQYF.

The gene calls are TRBV6-6 and TRBJ1-1, with 7 bases lining up with TRBD1. This CDR3 contains 14 residues. Germline CDR1 MNHNY, CDR2 SVGAGI (reference sequence). With V trimmed by 6 bases and J by 4 bases, 8 bases remained unmatched. In DNA form, the CDR3 reads TGTGCCAGCAGCATCACAGGGGTGGGCACTGAAGCTTTCTTT. Its translation: CASSITGVGTEAFF.